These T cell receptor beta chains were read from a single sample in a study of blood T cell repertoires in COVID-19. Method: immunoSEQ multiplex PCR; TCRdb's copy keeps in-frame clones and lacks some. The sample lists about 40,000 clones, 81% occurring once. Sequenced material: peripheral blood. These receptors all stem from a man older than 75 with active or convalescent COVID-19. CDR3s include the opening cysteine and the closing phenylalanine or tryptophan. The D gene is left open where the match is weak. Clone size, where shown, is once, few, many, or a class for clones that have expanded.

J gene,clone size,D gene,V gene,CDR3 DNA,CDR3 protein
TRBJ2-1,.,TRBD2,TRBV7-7,TGTGCCAGCAGCCCCAGTCCTAGCGGGAATGAGCAGTTCTTC,CASSPSPSGNEQFF
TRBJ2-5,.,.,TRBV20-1,TGCAGTGCTAGCGCCCAGAGGATCCAGTACTTC,CSASAQRIQYF
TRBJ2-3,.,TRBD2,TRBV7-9,TGTGCCATTCCTAGCGGGGGAACAGATACGCAGTATTTT,CAIPSGGTDTQYF
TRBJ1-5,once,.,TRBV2,TGTGCCAGCAGTGGAACGGGAGCGAGCAATCAGCCCCAGCATTTT,CASSGTGASNQPQHF
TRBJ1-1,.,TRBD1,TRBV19,TGTGCCAGTAGTGAGGGGGCGAACACTGAAGCTTTCTTT,CASSEGANTEAFF
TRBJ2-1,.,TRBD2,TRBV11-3,TGTGCCAGCAGCAGGCGGGAGCCGTCATCTGAGCAGTTCTTC,CASSRREPSSEQFF
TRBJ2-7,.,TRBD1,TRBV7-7,TGTGCCAGCAGCTTAGGGTGGACAGGGTACGAGCAGTACTTC,CASSLGWTGYEQYF
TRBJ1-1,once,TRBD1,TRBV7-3,TGTGCCAGCAGCCGGGACAGGAATACTGAAGCTTTCTTT,CASSRDRNTEAFF
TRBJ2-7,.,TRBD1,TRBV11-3,TGTGCCAGCAGCTTAGCCTCGGGACAGGGCACTCGTGGCTCCTACGAGCAGTACTTC,CASSLASGQGTRGSYEQYF
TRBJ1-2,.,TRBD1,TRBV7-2,TGTGCCAGCAGCAAAGGACAGGGAGAGGGCTACACCTTC,CASSKGQGEGYTF
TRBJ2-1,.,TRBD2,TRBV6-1,TGTGCCAGCAGTGAAGCTAGCGGGAGCTACAATGAGCAGTTCTTC,CASSEASGSYNEQFF
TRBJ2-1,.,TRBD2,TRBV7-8,TGTGCCAGCAGCTTACCGACTAGCGGATATCGCAATGAGCAGTTCTTC,CASSLPTSGYRNEQFF
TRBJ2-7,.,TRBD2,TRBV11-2,TGTGCCAGCAGCTTAGATCCCGGACTAGCGGGAGTCCACGAGCAGTACTTC,CASSLDPGLAGVHEQYF
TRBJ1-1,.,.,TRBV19,TGTGCCAGTAGTATGCAGGGGTTGGACACTGAAGCTTTCTTT,CASSMQGLDTEAFF
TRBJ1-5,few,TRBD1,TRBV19,TGTGCCAGTAGCCATAGTCCGATACAGGGGATCAGCAATCAGCCCCAGCATTTT,CASSHSPIQGISNQPQHF
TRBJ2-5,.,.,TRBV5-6,TGTGCCAGCAGCTTCGCGGGACGCGCGGAGACCCAGTACTTC,CASSFAGRAETQYF
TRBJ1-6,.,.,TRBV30,TGTGCCTGGACTACAGGGTGGAATTCACCCCTCCACTTT,CAWTTGWNSPLHF
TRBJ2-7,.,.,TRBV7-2,TGTGCCAGCAGCCGTCCTGGGCCTTACGAGCAGTACTTC,CASSRPGPYEQYF
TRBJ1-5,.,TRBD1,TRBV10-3,TGTGCCTCCACGGACAGGGAGAATCAGCCCCAGCATTTT,CASTDRENQPQHF
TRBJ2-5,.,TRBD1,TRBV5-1,TGCGCCAGCAGCTCCGGGACAGGGAGAGAGACCCAGTACTTC,CASSSGTGRETQYF
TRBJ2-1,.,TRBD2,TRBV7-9,TGTGCCAGCAGCTCCGAACCTACTAGCGGGAGTGGCAATGAGCAGTTCTTC,CASSSEPTSGSGNEQFF
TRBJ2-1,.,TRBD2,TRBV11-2,TGTGCCAGCAGCTACCAGCGGGGAGCCTACAATGAGCAGTTCTTC,CASSYQRGAYNEQFF
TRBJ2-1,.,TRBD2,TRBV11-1,TGTGCCAGCAGCTTGGTCCTAGCGGGAGAGGGCGAGCAGTTCTTC,CASSLVLAGEGEQFF
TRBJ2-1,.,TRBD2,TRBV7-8,TGTGCCAGCAGCTCTCTAATTAGCGGGGGGGCCAATGAGCAGTTCTTC,CASSSLISGGANEQFF
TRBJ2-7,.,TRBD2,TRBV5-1,TGCGCCAGCAGCCAGGGACTAGCGGGAGTACACGAGCAGTACTTC,CASSQGLAGVHEQYF
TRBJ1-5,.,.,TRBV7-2,TGTGCCAGCAGCATTATAGGGGATCAGCCCCAGCATTTT,CASSIIGDQPQHF
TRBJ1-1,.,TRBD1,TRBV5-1,TGCGCCAGCAGCTTGTCCGGGACAGGGAACACTGAAGCTTTCTTT,CASSLSGTGNTEAFF
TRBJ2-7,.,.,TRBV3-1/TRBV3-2,TGTGCCAGCAGCCAAGATGCTTCTAGATCCTACGAGCAGTACTTC,CASSQDASRSYEQYF
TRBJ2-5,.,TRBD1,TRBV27,TGTGCCAGCAGTTTCCAAAACAGGGGTGGGACCCAGTACTTC,CASSFQNRGGTQYF
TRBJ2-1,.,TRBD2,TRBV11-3,TGTGCCAGCAGCTTCTCGGGACTAGCGGGAGGATTTGGGTTCTTC,CASSFSGLAGGFGFF
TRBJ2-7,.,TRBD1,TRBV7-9,TGTGCCAGCGCTCTGGGACAGGGGGACCACGAGCAGTACTTC,CASALGQGDHEQYF
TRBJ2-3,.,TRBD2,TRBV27,TGTGCCAGCAGTTCTAGCGGGGGGGCATTCGGTACGCAGTATTTT,CASSSSGGAFGTQYF
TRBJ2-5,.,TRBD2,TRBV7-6,TGTGCCAGCAGCTTAGAGGCTAGCGGGCCGCGGGAGACCCAGTACTTC,CASSLEASGPRETQYF
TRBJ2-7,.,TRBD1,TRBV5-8,TGTGCCAGCAGCCCAGGGACAGGACGAACCTACGAGCAGTACTTC,CASSPGTGRTYEQYF
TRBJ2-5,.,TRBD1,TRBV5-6,TGTGCCAGCAGCTCGCAGGGGGCTGGGGAGACCCAGTACTTC,CASSSQGAGETQYF
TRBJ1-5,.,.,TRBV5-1,TGCGCCAGCAGCTTGGACCCTAGCGATCAGCCCCAGCATTTT,CASSLDPSDQPQHF
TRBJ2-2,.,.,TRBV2,TGTGCCAGCAGTCTTGAGGGGGGGAGGACCGGGGAGCTGTTTTTT,CASSLEGGRTGELFF
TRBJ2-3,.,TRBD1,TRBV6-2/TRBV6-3,TGTGCCAGCAGTTTAAACAGGGGCCCAGATACGCAGTATTTT,CASSLNRGPDTQYF
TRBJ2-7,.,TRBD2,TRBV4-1,TGCGCCAGCAGCCAAGCGGAAGCGGGGGGCCTATACGAGCAGTACTTC,CASSQAEAGGLYEQYF
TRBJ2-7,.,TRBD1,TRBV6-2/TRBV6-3,TGTGCCAGCAGTCTACTCCGGGACAGGGGATTCGACCTATCCTACGAGCAGTACTTC,CASSLLRDRGFDLSYEQYF
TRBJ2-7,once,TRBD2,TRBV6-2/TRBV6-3,TGTGCCAGCAGTTCCTCTAGCGGGCCCTCCTACGAGCAGTACTTC,CASSSSSGPSYEQYF
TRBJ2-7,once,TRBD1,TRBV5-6,TGTGCCAGCAGCGGCACAGGGGCCGAGCAGTACTTC,CASSGTGAEQYF
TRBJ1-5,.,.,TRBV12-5,TGTGCTAGTGGCAGGGAGGCCCTTAGCAATCAGCCCCAGCATTTT,CASGREALSNQPQHF
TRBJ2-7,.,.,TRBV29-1,TGCAGCGGACAGGCCGGGGACGAGCAGTACTTC,CSGQAGDEQYF
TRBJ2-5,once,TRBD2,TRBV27,TGTGCCAGCAGTTTGCTAGCGGGGGGCCAAGAGACCCAGTACTTC,CASSLLAGGQETQYF
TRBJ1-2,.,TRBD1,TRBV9,TGTGCCAGCAGCGCACAGGGGTATGGCGGCTACACCTTC,CASSAQGYGGYTF
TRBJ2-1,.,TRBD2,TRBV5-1,TGCGCCAGCAGCTTGGCGGTGACTAGCGGTGAGCAGTTCTTC,CASSLAVTSGEQFF
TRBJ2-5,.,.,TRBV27,TGTGCCAGCATGGACGGGGCGGGGGAGACCCAGTACTTC,CASMDGAGETQYF
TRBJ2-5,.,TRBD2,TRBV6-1,TGTGCCAGCAGTGAAGCAGGCCTAGCGGGGGGGCCGAGTCGGACCCAGTACTTC,CASSEAGLAGGPSRTQYF
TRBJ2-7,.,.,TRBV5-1,TGCGCCAGCAGCGCCGGAGTTACCGGCGAGCAGTACTTC,CASSAGVTGEQYF